This entry concerns a single TCR beta chain. Primers targeting TRAV and TRBV primed first-strand cDNA, covering alpha and beta chains. TCR amplification involved 20 to 25 PCR cycles with a constant-region primer and V-primer adapter. In TCRdb, the reads were re-called with MiXCR into one record per CDR3 protein. The sample has under 20,000 distinct CDR3 sequences, roughly 70% seen once. This record comes from a study of low-dose radiotherapy and immunotherapy resistance in tumors. At the level of the study: The regimen for patients comprised intravenous nivolumab 240 mg every two weeks plus intravenous ipilimumab 1 mg/kg every six weeks. Dosing of intravenous cyclophosphamide at 200 mg/m2 occurred every two weeks and took place one day prior to radiation and immunotherapy.

The CDR3 extends over 19 amino acids. Germline trimming cut 2 bases from V and 2 bases from J; bases unmatched to any gene: 11. As their treatment, donors received nivolumab, ipilimumab, aspirin, low-dose cyclophosphamide and low-dose radiotherapy. Patients with advanced, tumor-infiltrating lymphocyte-negative solid tumors were eligible. The receptor was derived from a human donor with advanced metastatic prostate, ovarian, gallbladder or colorectal cancer (not recorded which). This table probably holds off-target reads from a library built for another chain. This rearrangement joins TRBV12-3 or TRBV12-4 to TRBJ2-2; 10 bases fit TRBD1. CDR3: CASSLRQTGGFFNTGELFF. DNA of the CDR3: TGTGCCAGCAGTTTACGCCAGACAGGGGGCTTTTTTAACACCGGGGAGCTGTTTTTT.